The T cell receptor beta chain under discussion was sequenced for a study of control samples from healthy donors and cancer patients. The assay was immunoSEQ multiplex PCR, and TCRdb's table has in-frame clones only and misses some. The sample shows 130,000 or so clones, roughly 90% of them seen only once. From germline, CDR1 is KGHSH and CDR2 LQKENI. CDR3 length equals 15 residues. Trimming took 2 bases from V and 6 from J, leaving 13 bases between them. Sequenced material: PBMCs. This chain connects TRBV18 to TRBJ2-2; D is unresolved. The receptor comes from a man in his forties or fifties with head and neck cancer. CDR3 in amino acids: CASSPAWAMAGELFF. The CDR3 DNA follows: TGTGCCAGCTCACCAGCCTGGGCCATGGCCGGGGAGCTGTTTTTT.